The 21 T cell receptor beta chains below were found in one sample sequenced in a study of Graves' ophthalmopathy and Graves' hyperthyroidism. TCR beta CDR3 amplification used RNA transcripts. The authors performed first-round RT-PCR with HTBI primers and then a second-round multiplex PCR. TCRdb re-analysed the multiplex PCR reads in MiXCR, keeping a single row per CDR3 protein. The profile shows 600,000 to 650,000 distinct CDR3 sequences, 20% to 25% of them singletons. The sample was peripheral blood. The receptor set was obtained from a woman younger than 30 with stable Graves' hyperthyroidism. Some clones in this sample may be carry-over from other donors' samples.

In its sample, this clonotype was seen once. The chain joins TRBV2 to TRBJ1-2, with 7 positions matching TRBD1. In germline, CDR1 is SNHLY, CDR2 FYNNEI. There are 14 residues in the CDR3. V shed 6 bases and J 4 bases; nucleotides not matched to a gene: 8. This chain's CDR3 is CASRGDRELYGYTF. DNA of the CDR3: TGTGCCAGCAGGGGAGACAGGGAACTCTATGGCTACACCTTC.

This clonotype has a count of ten or more. This rearrangement joins TRBV29-1 to TRBJ2-2; 7 bases line up with TRBD1. This CDR3 contains 13 residues. Per the germline V gene, CDR1 is SQVTM and CDR2 is ANQGSEA. With 6 bases clipped from V and 5 bases from J, the junction kept 6 bases outside the gene matches. CDR3 DNA: TGCAGCGTCCACGGGACAGAGACCGGGGAGCTGTTTTTT. Amino acid sequence: CSVHGTETGELFF.

This sequence joins TRBV2 and TRBJ1-3; possibly TRBD1 for D (5 bases). Germline CDR1 and CDR2: SNHLY and FYNNEI. V gave up 4 bases and J gave up 2 bases, with 15 bases separating them. CDR3 length: 16 residues. The CDR3 loop is CASSAHRGGAGNTIYF. The DNA of the CDR3 is TGTGCCAGCAGTGCCCACCGGGGGGGGGCTGGAAACACCATATATTTT.

This clonotype was observed many times. The chain has TRBV6-2 or TRBV6-3 and TRBJ1-1; 8 bases are shared with TRBD1. Germline V gene lookup returns CDR1 MNHEY and CDR2 SVGEGT. The CDR3 totals 13 residues. Unmatched junction bases numbered 6, after V lost 2 bases and J lost 10 bases. The CDR3 spells CASSYPQDRAAFF. The CDR3 coding sequence is TGTGCCAGCAGTTACCCCCAGGACAGGGCAGCTTTCTTT.

This clonotype has just a few counts. The conserved phenylalanine or tryptophan is not found at the CDR3 terminus, so this likely reflects a read error. The rearrangement links TRBV4-2 to TRBJ1-1; no reliable D call. Deletions cut 1 base from V and 4 bases from J, with 16 bases between. CDR1 and CDR2 (germline): LGHNA, YNFKEQ. The CDR3 has 16 residues. Here the CDR3 DNA reads TGTGCCAGCAGCCAAGTCCTCGCCGGGAAGGGCACTGAAGCTTTCTTG. Protein product: CASSQVLAGKGTEAFL.

This clonotype was counted ten times or more. The gene calls are TRBV5-1 and TRBJ2-2, with 8 bases lining up with TRBD1. Germline V gene lookup returns CDR1 SGHRS and CDR2 YFSETQ. After removal of 2 bases from V and 3 bases from J, the junction contained 3 bases not matched to a gene. This CDR3 is built from 15 residues. This CDR3 reads CASSLIQGDTGELFF. For the CDR3, the DNA is TGCGCCAGCAGCTTAATACAGGGGGACACCGGGGAGCTGTTTTTT.

There are many counts of this clonotype. V and J are TRBV7-3 and TRBJ2-5, with 10 bases identical to TRBD2. The V segment lost 5 bases and the J segment 5 bases; nucleotides outside the gene matches: 8. The length of the CDR3 is 15 residues. CDR1 SGHTA and CDR2 FQGTGA come from the germline V gene. The CDR3 DNA reads TGTGCCAGCAGCCTCGGACTAGCGGCCGGGGAGACCCAGTACTTC. This codes for CASSLGLAAGETQYF.

In this sample, this clonotype turned up a few times. The chain combines TRBV3-1 with TRBJ1-1; D perhaps matches TRBD1 (6 bases). Per the germline V gene, CDR1 is LGHDT and CDR2 is YNNKEL (reference sequence). The CDR3 loop spans 14 amino acids. V was clipped by 3 bases and J by 4 bases, with 12 bases between them. CDR3 nucleotides: TGTGCCAGCAGCCATCGGGGGGCGGGCACTGAAGCTTTCTTT. Its protein product is CASSHRGAGTEAFF. The entire variable domain, with the rest obtained from reference TRBV3-1 and TRBJ1-1, is as follows: DTAVSQTPKYLVTQMGNDKSIKCEQNLGHDTMYWYKQDSKKFLKIMFSYNNKELIINETVPNRFSPKSPDKAHLNLHINSLELGDSAVYFCASSHRGAGTEAFFGQGTRLTVV.

This clonotype was observed a single time. This chain connects TRBV11-3 to TRBJ1-2; D is undetermined. In germline, CDR1 is SGHNT, CDR2 YENEEA. V was trimmed by 3 bases and J by 10 bases, leaving 21 bases between them. This CDR3 comprises 15 residues. In DNA form, the CDR3 reads TGTGCCAGCAGCTTTCTGGAACGCGGGGAATTAGACTACACCTTC. This sequence encodes CASSFLERGELDYTF.

This clonotype was observed at least ten times. The chain uses TRBV7-9 and TRBJ2-7; TRBD1 aligns across 9 bases. Germline V gene sequence: CDR1 SEHNR, CDR2 FQNEAQ (reference sequence). The ends lost 5 bases at V and 6 bases at J; junction bases unmatched: 11. The CDR3 spans 15 residues. The CDR3 sequence: CASSHPQDRGGEQYF. CDR3 bases: TGTGCCAGCAGCCACCCCCAGGACAGGGGAGGCGAGCAGTACTTC.

The rearrangement uses TRBV11-1 and TRBJ1-1, with D possibly being TRBD1 (5 bases). Germline values: CDR1 SGHAT, CDR2 FQDESV (reference sequence). Deletions cut 7 bases from V and 4 bases from J, with 22 bases between. This CDR3 has 16 residues. Here the CDR3 DNA reads TGTGCCAGCACCCCGATCGGGGCAAACATGATCACTGAAGCTTTCTTT. The encoded protein is CASTPIGANMITEAFF.

The table lists this clonotype with many counts. The V call is TRBV27, the J call TRBJ2-7, with D tentatively TRBD1 (5 bases). From germline, CDR1 is MNHEY and CDR2 SMNVEV (reference sequence). This CDR3 has 14 residues. The V and J ends lost 3 bases and 3 bases respectively, with 12 bases between them. CDR3 nucleotide sequence: TGTGCCAGCAGTTTCACTGGGGCGGACTACGAGCAGTACTTC. It codes for CASSFTGADYEQYF.

V and J are TRBV6-2 or TRBV6-3 and TRBJ2-2; D remains ambiguous. This CDR3 has 15 amino acids. Germline V gene lookup returns CDR1 MNHEY and CDR2 SVGEGT. V lost 8 bases and J lost 5, with 18 bases in between. The CDR3 nucleotides are TGTGCCAGCCAGCCAGGCGCCGACCCTACCGGGGAGCTGTTTTTT. It is translated as CASQPGADPTGELFF.

This clonotype was found many times. The rearrangement uses TRBV20-1 and TRBJ2-7, with TRBD1 identical over 7 bases. After removal of 4 bases from V and 0 bases from J, the junction contained 3 bases not matched to a gene. CDR1 is DFQATT and CDR2 is SNEGSKA in the germline V gene (reference sequence). CDR3 length: 13 residues. The CDR3 sequence is CSAIRDSSYEQYF. DNA of the CDR3: TGCAGTGCTATCCGGGACAGCTCCTACGAGCAGTACTTC.

The sample holds many counts of this clonotype. This rearrangement joins TRBV19 to TRBJ1-5, with D uncertain. Trimming stripped 1 base from V and 0 bases from J, with 4 bases between. CDR3 length: 14 residues. Germline-derived CDR1 and CDR2 are LNHDA and SQIVND (reference sequence). The CDR3 bases are TGTGCCAGTAGTATAGCAAGTAGCAATCAGCCCCAGCATTTT. Its protein is CASSIASSNQPQHF. Variable domain in full (rest from reference TRBV19 and TRBJ1-5): DGGITQSPKYLFRKEGQNVTLSCEQNLNHDAMYWYRQDPGQGLRLIYYSQIVNDFQKGDIAEGYSVSREKKESFPLTVTSAQKNPTAFYLCASSIASSNQPQHFGDGTRLSIL.

This sequence joins TRBV11-2 and TRBJ2-7; D ambiguous. The germline V gene encodes CDR1 SGHAT and CDR2 FQNNGV. This CDR3 comprises 15 residues. V lost 5 bases, J lost 4 bases, and 18 bases lay in between. The CDR3 DNA sequence: TGTGCCAGCAGCCTAACCCGGCACACAGATTACGAGCAGTACTTC. It codes for CASSLTRHTDYEQYF.

The table lists this clonotype with many counts. The chain recombines TRBV6-1 with TRBJ2-5, with a possible D match to TRBD2 (5 bases). Germline values: CDR1 MNHNS, CDR2 SASEGT. CDR3 size: 14 residues. V lost 6 bases and J lost 9, with 20 bases in between. The chain's CDR3 is CASRVTRTLVAQYF. The CDR3, as DNA: TGTGCCAGCAGGGTAACTAGGACCCTAGTGGCCCAGTACTTC.

In its sample, this clonotype was seen a few times. The CDR3 loop is CASSQTVENTEAFF. CDR3 in DNA: TGTGCCAGCAGCCAAACGGTTGAAAACACTGAAGCTTTCTTT. The V call is TRBV7-2, the J call TRBJ1-1; D gene unclear. This CDR3 spans 14 amino acids. The germline V gene has CDR1 SGHTA and CDR2 FQGNSA. With 5 bases removed from V and 2 bases from J, the gap between germline ends came to 12 bases.

This clonotype was picked up a small number of times. The gene calls are TRBV15 and TRBJ1-5; the D is unclear. V was clipped by 1 base and J by 4 bases, with 11 bases between them. In germline, CDR1 is LNHNV, CDR2 YYDKDF (reference sequence). The CDR3 consists of 15 residues. DNA of the CDR3: TGTGCCACCAGCAGAGCCGGTTTTCCTAATCAGCCCCAGCATTTT. As protein: CATSRAGFPNQPQHF. Full variable domain (outside the CDR3, taken from reference TRBV15 and TRBJ1-5): DAMVIQNPRYQVTQFGKPVTLSCSQTLNHNVMYWYQQKSSQAPKLLFHYYDKDFNNEADTPDNFQSRRPNTSFCFLDIRSPGLGDTAMYLCATSRAGFPNQPQHFGDGTRLSIL.

Concerning this clonotype itself: This may be a read error: a much more frequent sequence differs by one nucleotide. V gene TRBV20-1 combines with J gene TRBJ2-5, with 12 bases aligning to TRBD2. The germline gives CDR1 DFQATT, CDR2 SNEGSKA (reference sequence). The CDR3 has 15 residues. The CDR3: CSAILAGGRGETKYF. The CDR3 nucleotides are TGCAGTGCTATACTAGCGGGGGGTCGCGGGGAGACCAAGTACTTC.

This clonotype was counted ten times or more. The genes are TRBV6-1 and TRBJ1-5; 7 bases are shared with TRBD1. Germline V gene lookup returns CDR1 MNHNS and CDR2 SASEGT. This CDR3 comprises 13 residues. V lost 6 bases to trimming and J lost 6 bases; unmatched junction nucleotides: 5. CDR3 sequence reads: CASRRQGGQPQHF. The CDR3, as DNA: TGTGCCAGCAGGCGACAGGGTGGTCAGCCCCAGCATTTT.